The present entry profiles one T cell receptor (beta chain) with its context. The data were taken from a study of blood T cell repertoires in COVID-19. Study context: The samples span acute and convalescent COVID-19 from the United States, Italy and Spain. The analysed material was cDNA or gDNA that came from T cells, B-cell-depleted T cells, or PBMCs.

Study processing details: Amplification of reference gene primers was used by the study to estimate nucleated cell counts. Some clones are missing from TCRdb's copy, which holds only in-frame ones; the method was immunoSEQ multiplex PCR. The DNA was the basis for D and trimming; V, J and clone size are from that table. The data hold over 100,000 clones, with roughly three quarters observed a single time. Germline V gives CDR1 SGHTA, CDR2 FQGTGA. V lost 5 bases and J lost 6; bases outside the gene matches: 8. The CDR3 is 16 amino acids. The clonotype originates from an older woman with acute or convalescent COVID-19. The specimen was peripheral blood. The chain uses TRBV7-3 and TRBJ2-3, with 13 bases aligning to TRBD2. In DNA form, the CDR3 reads TGTGCCAGCAGCCGGGGACTAGCGGGGATTTCGGATACGCAGTATTTT. Translation: CASSRGLAGISDTQYF.